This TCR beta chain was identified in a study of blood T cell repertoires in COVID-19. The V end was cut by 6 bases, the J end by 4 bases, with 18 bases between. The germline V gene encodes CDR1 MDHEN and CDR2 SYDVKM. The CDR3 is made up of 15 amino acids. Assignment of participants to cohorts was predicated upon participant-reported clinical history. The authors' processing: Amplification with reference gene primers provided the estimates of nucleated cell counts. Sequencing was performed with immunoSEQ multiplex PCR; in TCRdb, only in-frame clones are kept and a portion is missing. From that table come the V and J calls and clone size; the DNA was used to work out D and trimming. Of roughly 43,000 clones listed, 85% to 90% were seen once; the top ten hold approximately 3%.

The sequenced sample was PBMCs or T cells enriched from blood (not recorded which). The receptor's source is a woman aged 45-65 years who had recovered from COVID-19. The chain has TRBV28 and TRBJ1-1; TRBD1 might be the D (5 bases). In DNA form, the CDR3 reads TGTGCCAGCAGCGGGCGGGGGGGTCTGCGCACTGAAGCTTTCTTT. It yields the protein CASSGRGGLRTEAFF.